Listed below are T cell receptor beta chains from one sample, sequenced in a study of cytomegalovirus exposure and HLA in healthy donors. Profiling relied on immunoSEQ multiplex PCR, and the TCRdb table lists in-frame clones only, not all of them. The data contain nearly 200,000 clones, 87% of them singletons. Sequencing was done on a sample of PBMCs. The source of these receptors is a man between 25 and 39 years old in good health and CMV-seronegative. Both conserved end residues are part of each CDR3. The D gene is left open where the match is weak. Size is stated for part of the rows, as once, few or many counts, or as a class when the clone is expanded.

CDR3aa: CASSNYSTGNYGYTF
CDR3nt: TGTGCCAGCAGCAATTACTCGACAGGGAACTATGGCTACACCTTC
v_gene: TRBV7-2
d_gene: TRBD1
j_gene: TRBJ1-2
abundance: -

CDR3aa: CASSEIGAGVSYEQYF
CDR3nt: TGCGCCAGCAGTGAAATAGGAGCGGGGGTCTCCTACGAGCAGTACTTC
v_gene: TRBV10-2
d_gene: TRBD2
j_gene: TRBJ2-7
abundance: -

CDR3aa: CASSYPQETQYF
CDR3nt: TGTGCCAGCAGTTACCCACAAGAGACCCAGTACTTC
v_gene: TRBV6-5
d_gene: -
j_gene: TRBJ2-5
abundance: -

CDR3aa: CASRERPGLAMMYNEQFF
CDR3nt: TGTGCCAGCAGAGAGAGGCCGGGACTAGCGATGATGTACAATGAGCAGTTCTTC
v_gene: TRBV11-2
d_gene: TRBD2
j_gene: TRBJ2-1
abundance: few

CDR3aa: CASSPLRGTDTQYF
CDR3nt: TGTGCCAGCAGCCCGCTCAGAGGAACAGATACGCAGTATTTT
v_gene: TRBV7-9
d_gene: -
j_gene: TRBJ2-3
abundance: -

CDR3aa: CASSFAGPASGRASTDTQYF
CDR3nt: TGTGCCAGCAGTTTCGCTGGTCCGGCTAGCGGGAGGGCCAGCACAGATACGCAGTATTTT
v_gene: TRBV27
d_gene: TRBD2
j_gene: TRBJ2-3
abundance: once

CDR3aa: CTSSQDRRYEKLFF
CDR3nt: TGCACCAGCAGCCAAGACAGGAGGTATGAAAAACTGTTTTTT
v_gene: TRBV1
d_gene: -
j_gene: TRBJ1-4
abundance: -

CDR3aa: CASSLDRVNSPLHF
CDR3nt: TGCGCCAGCAGCCTGGACAGGGTTAATTCACCCCTCCACTTT
v_gene: TRBV5-1
d_gene: TRBD1
j_gene: TRBJ1-6
abundance: -

CDR3aa: CASSQDPTNYGYTF
CDR3nt: TGCGCCAGCAGCCAAGACCCCACTAACTATGGCTACACCTTC
v_gene: TRBV4-3
d_gene: -
j_gene: TRBJ1-2
abundance: few

CDR3aa: CASLSPQSRNTIYF
CDR3nt: TGTGCCAGCCTTTCACCTCAGTCCAGAAACACCATATATTTT
v_gene: TRBV28
d_gene: -
j_gene: TRBJ1-3
abundance: -

CDR3aa: CASSKALYAGPRETQYF
CDR3nt: TGTGCCAGCAGCAAAGCGCTTTATGCGGGACCTCGGGAGACCCAGTACTTC
v_gene: TRBV21-1
d_gene: -
j_gene: TRBJ2-5
abundance: -

CDR3aa: CASSLGGTDEQYF
CDR3nt: TGTGCCAGCAGCTTGGGAGGGACAGACGAGCAGTACTTC
v_gene: TRBV5-4
d_gene: TRBD1
j_gene: TRBJ2-7
abundance: -

CDR3aa: CASSYPGQGTNEKLFF
CDR3nt: TGTGCCAGCAGTTACCCGGGCCAGGGGACTAATGAAAAACTGTTTTTT
v_gene: TRBV6-6
d_gene: -
j_gene: TRBJ1-4
abundance: -

CDR3aa: CATSLGGDSEETQYF
CDR3nt: TGTGCCACCAGCCTAGGAGGGGATAGTGAAGAGACCCAGTACTTC
v_gene: TRBV15
d_gene: -
j_gene: TRBJ2-5
abundance: once

CDR3aa: CASSSPGQALERTGELFF
CDR3nt: TGTGCCAGCAGTTCGCCGGGACAGGCGCTGGAAAGAACCGGGGAGCTGTTTTTT
v_gene: TRBV28
d_gene: TRBD1
j_gene: TRBJ2-2
abundance: -

CDR3aa: CASSPRTWGQFF
CDR3nt: TGTGCCAGCAGCCCCCGGACTTGGGGGCAGTTCTTC
v_gene: TRBV7-9
d_gene: -
j_gene: TRBJ2-1
abundance: -

CDR3aa: CAWSQPGQGIEKLFF
CDR3nt: TGTGCCTGGAGCCAACCGGGACAGGGAATCGAAAAACTGTTTTTT
v_gene: TRBV30
d_gene: TRBD1
j_gene: TRBJ1-4
abundance: -

CDR3aa: CASSLATGELFF
CDR3nt: TGTGCCAGCAGCTTGGCCACCGGGGAGCTGTTTTTT
v_gene: TRBV7-2
d_gene: -
j_gene: TRBJ2-2
abundance: -

CDR3aa: CAWGQNTEAFF
CDR3nt: TGTGCCTGGGGACAGAACACTGAAGCTTTCTTT
v_gene: TRBV30
d_gene: -
j_gene: TRBJ1-1
abundance: -

CDR3aa: CASSEFRVGELFF
CDR3nt: TGTGCCAGCAGTGAGTTCCGGGTTGGGGAGCTGTTTTTT
v_gene: TRBV6-1
d_gene: -
j_gene: TRBJ2-2
abundance: -

CDR3aa: CASSSKLLSGANGLTF
CDR3nt: TGTGCCAGCAGTTCAAAACTGCTCTCTGGGGCCAACGGCCTGACTTTC
v_gene: TRBV28
d_gene: -
j_gene: TRBJ2-6
abundance: -

CDR3aa: CASSELGTGAQQYF
CDR3nt: TGTGCCAGCAGTGAACTAGGCACAGGGGCACAGCAGTACTTC
v_gene: TRBV6-1
d_gene: TRBD1
j_gene: TRBJ2-7
abundance: -

CDR3aa: CASSYTGSEQYF
CDR3nt: TGTGCCAGCAGTTACACGGGATCCGAGCAGTACTTC
v_gene: TRBV6-5
d_gene: -
j_gene: TRBJ2-7
abundance: -

CDR3aa: CASSPLLGDLPGANVLTF
CDR3nt: TGTGCCAGCAGTCCCCTGTTGGGGGACTTGCCTGGGGCCAACGTCCTGACTTTC
v_gene: TRBV27
d_gene: -
j_gene: TRBJ2-6
abundance: -

CDR3aa: CASSQYRGDTEAFF
CDR3nt: TGCGCCAGCAGCCAATACAGGGGGGACACTGAAGCTTTCTTT
v_gene: TRBV4-3
d_gene: TRBD1
j_gene: TRBJ1-1
abundance: many

CDR3aa: CASGRGATNEKLFF
CDR3nt: TGTGCCAGCGGAAGGGGCGCAACTAATGAAAAACTGTTTTTT
v_gene: TRBV27
d_gene: -
j_gene: TRBJ1-4
abundance: -